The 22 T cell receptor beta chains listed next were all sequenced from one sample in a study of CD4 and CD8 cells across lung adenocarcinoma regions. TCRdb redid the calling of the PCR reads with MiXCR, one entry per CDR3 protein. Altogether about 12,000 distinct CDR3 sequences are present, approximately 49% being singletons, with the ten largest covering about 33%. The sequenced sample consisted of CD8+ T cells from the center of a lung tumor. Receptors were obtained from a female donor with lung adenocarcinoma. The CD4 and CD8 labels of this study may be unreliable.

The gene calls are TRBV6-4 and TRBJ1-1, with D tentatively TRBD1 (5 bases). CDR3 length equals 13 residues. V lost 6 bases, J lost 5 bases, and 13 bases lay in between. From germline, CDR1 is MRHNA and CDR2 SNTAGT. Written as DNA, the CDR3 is TGTGCCAGCAGCGCTGAGGAGGGGACTGAAGCTTTCTTT. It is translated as CASSAEEGTEAFF.

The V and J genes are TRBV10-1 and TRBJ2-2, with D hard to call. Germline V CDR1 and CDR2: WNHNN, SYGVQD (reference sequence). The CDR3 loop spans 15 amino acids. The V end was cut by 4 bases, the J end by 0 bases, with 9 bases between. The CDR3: CASSALGTNTGELFF. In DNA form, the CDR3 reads TGCGCCAGCAGTGCGTTGGGGACGAACACCGGGGAGCTGTTTTTT.

CDR3 coding DNA: TGCGCCAGCAGCCAAGGAATTGGACAGGGTCCTGGCTACACCTTC. Translating gives CASSQGIGQGPGYTF. This chain uses TRBV4-1 with TRBJ1-2; 8 bases align to TRBD1. Losses at the gene ends were 1 base for V and 7 bases for J; bases not matched to a gene: 8. The CDR3 has 15 amino acids. CDR1 and CDR2 from the germline V gene are MGHRA and YSYEKL.

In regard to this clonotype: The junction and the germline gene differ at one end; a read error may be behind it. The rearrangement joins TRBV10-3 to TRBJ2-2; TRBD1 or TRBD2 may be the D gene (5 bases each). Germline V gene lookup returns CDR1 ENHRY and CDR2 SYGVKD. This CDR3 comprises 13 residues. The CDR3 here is CPRGYSNRTEQFF. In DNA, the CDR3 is TGTCCCCGGGGCTATTCCAACAGGACGGAGCAGTTTTTC.

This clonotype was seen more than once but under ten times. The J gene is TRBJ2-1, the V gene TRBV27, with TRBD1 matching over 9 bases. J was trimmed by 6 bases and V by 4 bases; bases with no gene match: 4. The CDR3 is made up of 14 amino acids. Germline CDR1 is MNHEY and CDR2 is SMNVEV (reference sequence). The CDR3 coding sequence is TGTGCCAGCAGTTCGGGACAGGGATTCAATGAGCAGTTCTTC. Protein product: CASSSGQGFNEQFF.

The CDR3 reads CASSGAGAGNEQFF. The CDR3 nucleotides read TGCGCCAGCAGTGGGGCGGGAGCGGGGAATGAGCAGTTCTTC. This chain uses TRBV10-2 with TRBJ2-1; 7 bases line up with TRBD2. This CDR3 is 14 amino acids long. CDR1 and CDR2 from the germline V gene are WSHSY and SAAADI. The V segment lost 4 bases and the J segment 7 bases; nucleotides outside the gene matches: 7.

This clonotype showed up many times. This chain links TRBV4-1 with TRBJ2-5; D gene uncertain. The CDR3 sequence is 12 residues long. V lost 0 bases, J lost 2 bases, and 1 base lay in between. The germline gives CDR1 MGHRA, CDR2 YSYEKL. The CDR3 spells CASSQEQETQYF. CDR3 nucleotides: TGCGCCAGCAGCCAAGAGCAAGAGACCCAGTACTTC.

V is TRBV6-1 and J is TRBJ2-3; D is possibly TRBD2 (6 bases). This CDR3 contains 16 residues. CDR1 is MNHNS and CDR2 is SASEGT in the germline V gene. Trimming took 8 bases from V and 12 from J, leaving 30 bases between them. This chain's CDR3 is CASAGPRGCNQETQYF. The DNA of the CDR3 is TGTGCCAGCGCGGGGCCTAGGGGCTGTAACCAAGAGACCCAGTATTTT.

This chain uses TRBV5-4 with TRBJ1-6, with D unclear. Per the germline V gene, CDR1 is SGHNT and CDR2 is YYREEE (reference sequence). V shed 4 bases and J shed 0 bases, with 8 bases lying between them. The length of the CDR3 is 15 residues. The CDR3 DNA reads TGTGCCAGCAGCATTACGGGCTCCTATAATTCACCCCTCCACTTT. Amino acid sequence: CASSITGSYNSPLHF.

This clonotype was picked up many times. CDR3 in DNA: TGTGCCAGCTTGGGGCAGCCGAACACCGGGGAGCTGTTTTTT. Its translation: CASLGQPNTGELFF. The chain recombines TRBV6-1 with TRBJ2-2; TRBD1 is a possible D gene (5 bases). Trimming took 8 bases from V and 0 from J, leaving 10 bases between them. This CDR3 spans 14 amino acids. Germline values: CDR1 MNHNS, CDR2 SASEGT.

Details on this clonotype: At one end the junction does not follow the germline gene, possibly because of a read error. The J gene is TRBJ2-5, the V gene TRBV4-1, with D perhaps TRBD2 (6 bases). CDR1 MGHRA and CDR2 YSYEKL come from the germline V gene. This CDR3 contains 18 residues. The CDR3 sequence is CASSQAGGAGGGKETQYF. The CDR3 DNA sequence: TGCGCCAGCAGCCAAGCAGGCGGGGCCGGGGGAGGCAAAGAGACGCAGTACTTC.

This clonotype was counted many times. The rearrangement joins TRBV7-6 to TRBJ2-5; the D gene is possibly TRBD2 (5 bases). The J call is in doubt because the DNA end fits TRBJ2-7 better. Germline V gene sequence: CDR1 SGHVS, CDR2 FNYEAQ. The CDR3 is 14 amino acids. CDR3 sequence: CASSSQPRGNEQYF. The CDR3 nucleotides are TGTGCCAGCAGCTCCCAGCCCCGGGGAAACGAGCAGTACTTC.

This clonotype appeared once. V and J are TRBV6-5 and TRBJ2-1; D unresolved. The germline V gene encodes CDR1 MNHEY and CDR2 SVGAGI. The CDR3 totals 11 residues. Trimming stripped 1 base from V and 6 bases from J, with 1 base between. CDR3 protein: CASSYFNEQFF. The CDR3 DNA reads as TGTGCCAGCAGTTACTTCAATGAGCAGTTCTTC.

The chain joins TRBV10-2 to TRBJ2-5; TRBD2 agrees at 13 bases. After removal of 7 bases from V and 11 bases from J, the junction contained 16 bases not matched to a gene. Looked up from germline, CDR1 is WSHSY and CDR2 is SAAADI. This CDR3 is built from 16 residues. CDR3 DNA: TGCGCCAGCATAGGACTAGCGGGAGTACTCAGCGATGAGCAGTACTTC. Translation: CASIGLAGVLSDEQYF.

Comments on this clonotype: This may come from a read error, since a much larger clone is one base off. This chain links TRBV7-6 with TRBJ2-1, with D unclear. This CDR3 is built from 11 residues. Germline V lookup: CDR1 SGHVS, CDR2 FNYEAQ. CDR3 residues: CASSLGQTQFF. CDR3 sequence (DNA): TGTGCCAGCAGTTTAGGCCAGACCCAGTTCTTC.

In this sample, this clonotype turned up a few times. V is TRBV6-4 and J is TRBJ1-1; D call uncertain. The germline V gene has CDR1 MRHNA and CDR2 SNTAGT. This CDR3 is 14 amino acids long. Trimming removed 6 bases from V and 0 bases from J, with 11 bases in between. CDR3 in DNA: TGTGCCAGCAGAGTGGATAGACTGAACACTGAAGCTTTCTTT. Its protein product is CASRVDRLNTEAFF.

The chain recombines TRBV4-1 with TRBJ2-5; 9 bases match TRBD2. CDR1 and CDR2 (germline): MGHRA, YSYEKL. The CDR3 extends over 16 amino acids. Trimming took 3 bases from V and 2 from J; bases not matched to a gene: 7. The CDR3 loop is CASSQGSSGAQETQYF. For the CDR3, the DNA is TGCGCCAGCAGCCAGGGATCTAGCGGGGCACAAGAGACCCAGTACTTC.

The CDR3 protein is CASSLAGASSYNEQFF. DNA for the CDR3: TGTGCCAGCAGCTTAGCCGGAGCCAGCTCCTACAATGAGCAGTTCTTC. The rearrangement links TRBV7-2 to TRBJ2-1; no clear D. Trimming removed 0 bases at V and 0 bases at J, with 9 bases between. The germline gives CDR1 SGHTA, CDR2 FQGNSA. The CDR3 extends over 16 amino acids.

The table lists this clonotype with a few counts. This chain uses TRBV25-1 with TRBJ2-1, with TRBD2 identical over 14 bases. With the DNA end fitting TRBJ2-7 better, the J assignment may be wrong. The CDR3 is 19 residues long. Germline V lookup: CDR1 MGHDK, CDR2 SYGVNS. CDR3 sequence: CASSGRLAGGPRRLGEQYF. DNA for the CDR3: TGTGCCAGCAGTGGCCGACTAGCGGGGGGGCCCCGCCGATTGGGCGAGCAGTACTTC.

CDR3 amino acids: CASSSQGANYGYTF. CDR3 coding DNA: TGTGCCAGCAGCTCTCAGGGGGCTAACTATGGCTACACCTTC. This chain connects TRBV7-2 to TRBJ1-2; 7 bases are a match to TRBD1. Germline loops: CDR1 SGHTA, CDR2 FQGNSA. The CDR3 sequence is 14 residues long. The V segment lost 4 bases and the J segment 0 bases; nucleotides outside the gene matches: 2.

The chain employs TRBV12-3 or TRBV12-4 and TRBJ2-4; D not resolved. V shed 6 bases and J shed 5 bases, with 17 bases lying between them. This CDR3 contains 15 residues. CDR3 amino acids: CASSPLFNPENIQYF. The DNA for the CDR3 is TGTGCCAGCAGCCCCCTTTTCAATCCCGAAAACATTCAGTACTTC.

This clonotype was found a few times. CDR3 residues: CASRAPTGGNSPLHF. CDR3 coding DNA: TGTGCCAGCAGAGCCCCGACAGGGGGAAATTCACCCCTCCACTTT. The chain combines TRBV27 with TRBJ1-6; 9 positions agree with TRBD1. The V and J ends lost 6 bases and 7 bases, in that order; junction bases with no gene match: 7. Germline V lookup: CDR1 MNHEY, CDR2 SMNVEV (reference sequence). The CDR3 is made up of 15 amino acids.